The rows below give T cell receptor beta chains drawn from one sample of a study of T cells in tuberculosis. Assay used: immunoSEQ multiplex PCR; TCRdb lists only in-frame clones, some missing. The profile shows nearly 60,000 clones, 88% of them singletons. Sequencing was carried out using CD1b-GMM tetramer-negative cells sorted from PBMCs. The receptors were gathered from an adult woman with latent tuberculosis. The CDR3 runs from the conserved cysteine through the conserved F or W. A D gene is named only where the DNA matches it firmly. Only some rows state a clone size, as once, few, many or a class for expanded clones.

abundance: -
d_gene: -
j_gene: TRBJ2-2
v_gene: TRBV29-1
CDR3nt: TGCAGCGTTGAAGAGTTGGACAGACTGAACACCGGGGAGCTGTTTTTT
CDR3aa: CSVEELDRLNTGELFF

abundance: once
d_gene: TRBD1
j_gene: TRBJ2-7
v_gene: TRBV29-1
CDR3nt: TGCAGCGTTCCATCCCCAGGGGGTTACGAGCAGTACTTC
CDR3aa: CSVPSPGGYEQYF

abundance: -
d_gene: TRBD2
j_gene: TRBJ2-3
v_gene: TRBV5-1
CDR3nt: TGCGCCAGCAGCCCGCTACTAGCGGGGGCAGATACGCAGTATTTT
CDR3aa: CASSPLLAGADTQYF

abundance: -
d_gene: -
j_gene: TRBJ2-1
v_gene: TRBV19
CDR3nt: TGTGCCAGTAGTAAAGGGCAGGGCCTTTGGTATGAGCAGTTCTTC
CDR3aa: CASSKGQGLWYEQFF

abundance: -
d_gene: -
j_gene: TRBJ1-1
v_gene: TRBV19
CDR3nt: TGTGCCAGTACCCGCGGGGGATCCGCTGAAGCTTTCTTT
CDR3aa: CASTRGGSAEAFF

abundance: -
d_gene: -
j_gene: TRBJ2-7
v_gene: TRBV29-1
CDR3nt: TGCAGCGTTGAAGTAGCCCTTACCTACGAGCAGTACTTC
CDR3aa: CSVEVALTYEQYF

abundance: -
d_gene: -
j_gene: TRBJ2-5
v_gene: TRBV6-1
CDR3nt: TGTGCCAGTTTTACACCAGGGCGTCAGGAGACCCAGTACTTC
CDR3aa: CASFTPGRQETQYF

abundance: few
d_gene: -
j_gene: TRBJ1-5
v_gene: TRBV18
CDR3nt: TGTGCCAGCTCACCTTACAGCCTGGTGGGCAATCAGCCCCAGCATTTT
CDR3aa: CASSPYSLVGNQPQHF

abundance: -
d_gene: -
j_gene: TRBJ1-4
v_gene: TRBV19
CDR3nt: TGTGCCAGTAGGGGGCCAGGGGCAACTAATGAAAAACTGTTTTTT
CDR3aa: CASRGPGATNEKLFF

abundance: -
d_gene: TRBD1
j_gene: TRBJ2-7
v_gene: TRBV6-6
CDR3nt: TGTGCCAGCAGCCCGGGACAGGGGGCTTGGAACGAGCAGTACTTC
CDR3aa: CASSPGQGAWNEQYF

abundance: -
d_gene: -
j_gene: TRBJ1-1
v_gene: TRBV5-6
CDR3nt: TGTGCCAGCATCTTAGGGGGTGGTACTGAAGCTTTCTTT
CDR3aa: CASILGGGTEAFF

abundance: few
d_gene: -
j_gene: TRBJ1-2
v_gene: TRBV2
CDR3nt: TGTGCCAGCAGCCCGCCGAGCAGGGCTAACTATGGCTACACCTTC
CDR3aa: CASSPPSRANYGYTF

abundance: -
d_gene: TRBD2
j_gene: TRBJ2-3
v_gene: TRBV4-3
CDR3nt: TGCGCCAGCAGCCCACCGGGGGGGGGCGGCACAGATACGCAGTATTTT
CDR3aa: CASSPPGGGGTDTQYF

abundance: -
d_gene: -
j_gene: TRBJ1-1
v_gene: TRBV7-2
CDR3nt: TGTGCCATCAGAGGCGGGACTGAAGCTTTCTTT
CDR3aa: CAIRGGTEAFF

abundance: -
d_gene: -
j_gene: TRBJ1-1
v_gene: TRBV4-3
CDR3nt: TGCGCCAGCAGCCAAGGCACCGGGATCTTCAACACTGAAGCTTTCTTT
CDR3aa: CASSQGTGIFNTEAFF

abundance: -
d_gene: TRBD2
j_gene: TRBJ2-3
v_gene: TRBV9
CDR3nt: TGTGCCAGCAGCGTAGAGCCGGCGCGGGAGCCAGATACGCAGTATTTT
CDR3aa: CASSVEPAREPDTQYF

abundance: once
d_gene: TRBD2
j_gene: TRBJ2-1
v_gene: TRBV7-2
CDR3nt: TGTGCCAGCAGCTTAGGTAGCGGGGGATACAATGAGCAGTTCTTC
CDR3aa: CASSLGSGGYNEQFF

abundance: -
d_gene: -
j_gene: TRBJ1-2
v_gene: TRBV10-3
CDR3nt: TGTGCCATCAGTGAGCTCACAGGGTCTAACTATGGCTACACCTTC
CDR3aa: CAISELTGSNYGYTF

abundance: -
d_gene: TRBD1
j_gene: TRBJ2-2
v_gene: TRBV6-6
CDR3nt: TGTGCCGGGTGGACAGGGAAGGCCGGGGAGCTGTTTTTT
CDR3aa: CAGWTGKAGELFF

abundance: -
d_gene: TRBD1
j_gene: TRBJ2-7
v_gene: TRBV4-3
CDR3nt: TGCGCCAGCAGCCCAAACAGGGGGGACTACGAGCAGTACTTC
CDR3aa: CASSPNRGDYEQYF

abundance: -
d_gene: TRBD2
j_gene: TRBJ2-3
v_gene: TRBV7-2
CDR3nt: TGTGCCAGCAGCCCCAGGTGGCGGGAGAAAAAGTATACGCAGTATTTT
CDR3aa: CASSPRWREKKYTQYF

abundance: few
d_gene: TRBD1
j_gene: TRBJ1-1
v_gene: TRBV27
CDR3nt: TGTGCCAGCAGTTTATCGGACCAGGGGGCAACTGAAGCTTTCTTT
CDR3aa: CASSLSDQGATEAFF

abundance: -
d_gene: TRBD1
j_gene: TRBJ1-2
v_gene: TRBV5-6
CDR3nt: TGTGCCAGCAGCTTGCGTGCAGGGGGTTATAACTATGGCTACACCTTC
CDR3aa: CASSLRAGGYNYGYTF

abundance: -
d_gene: -
j_gene: TRBJ1-6
v_gene: TRBV30
CDR3nt: TGTGCCTGGGACGTAACAGGGAATTCCCCCCTCCACTTT
CDR3aa: CAWDVTGNSPLHF

abundance: -
d_gene: -
j_gene: TRBJ2-2
v_gene: TRBV7-2
CDR3nt: TGTGCCAGCAGCTTAAGTGGGGGGGCGATCGGGGAGCTGTTTTTT
CDR3aa: CASSLSGGAIGELFF

abundance: -
d_gene: -
j_gene: TRBJ2-5
v_gene: TRBV11-3
CDR3nt: TGTGCCAGCAGCAATCCTTCGGGCGGGGACCAAGAGACCCAGTACTTC
CDR3aa: CASSNPSGGDQETQYF

abundance: -
d_gene: -
j_gene: TRBJ1-4
v_gene: TRBV30
CDR3nt: TGTGCCTGGACAATAGAACCGGGAACCGGAAAACTGTTTTTT
CDR3aa: CAWTIEPGTGKLFF

abundance: -
d_gene: TRBD1
j_gene: TRBJ1-5
v_gene: TRBV30
CDR3nt: TGTGCCTGGAGTGTAGCAGGGGGGCAGCCCCAGCATTTT
CDR3aa: CAWSVAGGQPQHF

abundance: -
d_gene: TRBD2
j_gene: TRBJ2-3
v_gene: TRBV6-1
CDR3nt: TGTGCCAGCAGTGAGGTCGTAGCGGGGTTCACAGATACGCAGTATTTT
CDR3aa: CASSEVVAGFTDTQYF

abundance: -
d_gene: -
j_gene: TRBJ1-3
v_gene: TRBV4-1
CDR3nt: TGCGCCAGCAGCCGCGCCCTCCCCCAACAGGGAGGGTCGGGAAACACCATATATTTT
CDR3aa: CASSRALPQQGGSGNTIYF

abundance: -
d_gene: -
j_gene: TRBJ2-5
v_gene: TRBV30
CDR3nt: TGTGCCTGGGAGGATCGGACTGGCGGGATTTTTGGGGAGACCCAGTACTTC
CDR3aa: CAWEDRTGGIFGETQYF

abundance: -
d_gene: -
j_gene: TRBJ1-2
v_gene: TRBV7-8
CDR3nt: TGTGCCAGCAGCTCGGCGATTATGTGGGGGGGAAACTATGGCTACACCTTC
CDR3aa: CASSSAIMWGGNYGYTF

abundance: few
d_gene: -
j_gene: TRBJ2-2
v_gene: TRBV19
CDR3nt: TGTGCCAGTAGTATTCCTTACGGCAGCGGCGACACCGGGGAGCTGTTTTTT
CDR3aa: CASSIPYGSGDTGELFF

abundance: -
d_gene: TRBD1
j_gene: TRBJ1-2
v_gene: TRBV27
CDR3nt: TGTGCCAGCAGCCATGCCGGGACAGGGAACTATGGCTACACCTTC
CDR3aa: CASSHAGTGNYGYTF

abundance: -
d_gene: -
j_gene: TRBJ2-7
v_gene: TRBV19
CDR3nt: TGTGCCAGTAGTCCCCACAGGGGGGGGCCACCCGAGCAGTACTTC
CDR3aa: CASSPHRGGPPEQYF

abundance: -
d_gene: -
j_gene: TRBJ1-4
v_gene: TRBV30
CDR3nt: TGTGCCTGGAGACGCCAGGGAAATGAAAAACTGTTTTTT
CDR3aa: CAWRRQGNEKLFF

abundance: -
d_gene: TRBD1
j_gene: TRBJ1-2
v_gene: TRBV6-1
CDR3nt: TGTGCCAGCAGTGAGTTAGTGACAGGGCTAACCTATGGCTACACCTTC
CDR3aa: CASSELVTGLTYGYTF

abundance: -
d_gene: -
j_gene: TRBJ2-7
v_gene: TRBV27
CDR3nt: TGTGCCAGCAGTTTAGGAGGGACGGGGTACGAGCAGTACTTC
CDR3aa: CASSLGGTGYEQYF

abundance: few
d_gene: -
j_gene: TRBJ1-2
v_gene: TRBV11-2
CDR3nt: TGTGCCAGCAGCTTAGAGTTGACAAGGGGTGGCTACACCTTC
CDR3aa: CASSLELTRGGYTF

abundance: -
d_gene: TRBD1
j_gene: TRBJ1-2
v_gene: TRBV28
CDR3nt: TGTGCCAGCAGTTCGGGGACAGCTAACTATGGCTACACCTTC
CDR3aa: CASSSGTANYGYTF

abundance: -
d_gene: TRBD2
j_gene: TRBJ2-1
v_gene: TRBV4-1
CDR3nt: TGCGCCAGCAGCCAGCGGGGGGGGTACAATGAGCAGTTCTTC
CDR3aa: CASSQRGGYNEQFF

abundance: -
d_gene: TRBD1
j_gene: TRBJ1-2
v_gene: TRBV19
CDR3nt: TGTGCCAGTGAGACAGGGGGTAACTATGGCTACACCTTC
CDR3aa: CASETGGNYGYTF

abundance: -
d_gene: -
j_gene: TRBJ2-7
v_gene: TRBV2
CDR3nt: TGTGCCAGCAGGGATGACAGGAACTACGAGCAGTACTTC
CDR3aa: CASRDDRNYEQYF

abundance: -
d_gene: -
j_gene: TRBJ1-1
v_gene: TRBV29-1
CDR3nt: TGCAGCGTCCCAGGGTTTCTGAACACTGAAGCTTTCTTT
CDR3aa: CSVPGFLNTEAFF

abundance: -
d_gene: TRBD1
j_gene: TRBJ1-2
v_gene: TRBV6-1
CDR3nt: TGTGCCAGCAGTGGTGGGACAGCTACTAACTATGGCTACACCTTC
CDR3aa: CASSGGTATNYGYTF

abundance: -
d_gene: TRBD1
j_gene: TRBJ1-4
v_gene: TRBV29-1
CDR3nt: TGCAGCGTCAAGGACAGGGTAGGGGAAAAACTGTTTTTT
CDR3aa: CSVKDRVGEKLFF

abundance: -
d_gene: -
j_gene: TRBJ1-1
v_gene: TRBV25-1
CDR3nt: TGTGCCAGCAAGAGATCGACTGAAGCTTTCTTT
CDR3aa: CASKRSTEAFF

abundance: -
d_gene: TRBD1
j_gene: TRBJ1-6
v_gene: TRBV7-9
CDR3nt: TGTGCCAGCAGCCCGGACAGGTCTTCTTCTTCACCCCTCCACTTT
CDR3aa: CASSPDRSSSSPLHF

abundance: -
d_gene: -
j_gene: TRBJ2-7
v_gene: TRBV4-3
CDR3nt: TGCGCCAGCAGCCAAGATACTGTGACAGGCGGCCACGAGCAGTACTTC
CDR3aa: CASSQDTVTGGHEQYF

abundance: -
d_gene: -
j_gene: TRBJ1-5
v_gene: TRBV6-5
CDR3nt: TGTGCCAGCAGTGGGTGGAGGGATCAGCCCCAGCATTTT
CDR3aa: CASSGWRDQPQHF

abundance: -
d_gene: -
j_gene: TRBJ1-4
v_gene: TRBV25-1
CDR3nt: TGTGCCAGCAGTGAAGGGAGGGCAACTAATGAAAAACTGTTTTTT
CDR3aa: CASSEGRATNEKLFF

abundance: -
d_gene: -
j_gene: TRBJ2-1
v_gene: TRBV4-1
CDR3nt: TGCGCCAGCAGCCAAGTCGCCGGGACTCGTTATTGGAATGAGCAGTTCTTC
CDR3aa: CASSQVAGTRYWNEQFF

abundance: once
d_gene: TRBD1
j_gene: TRBJ2-2
v_gene: TRBV19
CDR3nt: TGTGCCAGTAGTGTTGGGGACAGGAACACCGGGGAGCTGTTTTTT
CDR3aa: CASSVGDRNTGELFF

abundance: -
d_gene: -
j_gene: TRBJ1-2
v_gene: TRBV7-2
CDR3nt: TGTGCCAGCAGCTTAGACAGGGCAGGCAACTATGGCTACACCTTC
CDR3aa: CASSLDRAGNYGYTF

abundance: -
d_gene: TRBD1
j_gene: TRBJ1-2
v_gene: TRBV7-9
CDR3nt: TGTGCCAGCAGCTTCGACAGGGGCCAACTTAACTATGGCTACACCTTC
CDR3aa: CASSFDRGQLNYGYTF

abundance: -
d_gene: TRBD1
j_gene: TRBJ1-4
v_gene: TRBV2
CDR3nt: TGTGCCAGCAGTGGCAGGGGGCTGAATGAAAAACTGTTTTTT
CDR3aa: CASSGRGLNEKLFF

abundance: -
d_gene: TRBD1
j_gene: TRBJ2-7
v_gene: TRBV19
CDR3nt: TGTGCCAGTAGCCTGCCCGGACAGGGGGCCTACGAGCAGTACTTC
CDR3aa: CASSLPGQGAYEQYF